Sequencing of this T cell receptor (beta chain) was carried out in a study of blood T cell repertoires in COVID-19. On the study more broadly: Acute and convalescent COVID-19 samples came from the United States, Italy and Spain. T cells, B-cell-depleted T cells, or PBMCs provided the cDNA or gDNA that served as material.

Germline loops: CDR1 SEHNR, CDR2 FQNEAQ (reference sequence). The V end was cut by 7 bases, the J end by 7 bases, with 19 bases between. The CDR3 is 15 residues long. Assay used: immunoSEQ multiplex PCR; TCRdb lists only in-frame clones, some missing. The profile shows nearly 110,000 clones, more than 70% of them singletons. This chain uses TRBV7-9 with TRBJ1-4, with a weak D call TRBD1 (6 bases). The source material was peripheral blood. The clonotype originates from a man between 65 and 85 years old with acute or convalescent COVID-19. This CDR3 reads CASKRAGAMGEKLFF. The CDR3 region has the DNA TGTGCCAGCAAACGGGCAGGGGCCATGGGTGAAAAACTGTTTTTT. The whole variable domain, remainder taken from reference TRBV7-9 and TRBJ1-4, is DTGVSQNPRHKITKRGQNVTFRCDPISEHNRLYWYRQTLGQGPEFLTYFQNEAQLEKSRLLSDRFSAERPKGSFSTLEIQRTEQGDSAMYLCASKRAGAMGEKLFFGSGTQLSVL.